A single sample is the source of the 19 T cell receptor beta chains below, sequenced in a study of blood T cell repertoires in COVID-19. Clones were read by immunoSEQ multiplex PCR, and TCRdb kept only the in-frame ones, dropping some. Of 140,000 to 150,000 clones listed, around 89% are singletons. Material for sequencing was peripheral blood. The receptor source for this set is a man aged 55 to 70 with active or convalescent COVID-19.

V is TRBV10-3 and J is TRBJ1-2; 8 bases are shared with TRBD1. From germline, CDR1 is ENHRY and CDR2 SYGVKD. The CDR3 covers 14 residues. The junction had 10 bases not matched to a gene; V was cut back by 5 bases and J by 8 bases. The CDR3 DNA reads TGTGCCATCAGTATGGCGGACAGGGTAGGGGGCTACACCTTC. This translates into CAISMADRVGGYTF.

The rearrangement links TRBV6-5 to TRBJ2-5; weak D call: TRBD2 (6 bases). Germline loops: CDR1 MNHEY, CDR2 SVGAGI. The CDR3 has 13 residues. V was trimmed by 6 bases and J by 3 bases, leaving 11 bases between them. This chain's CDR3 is CASRIAVKETQYF. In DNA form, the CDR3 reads TGTGCCAGCAGGATAGCGGTGAAAGAGACCCAGTACTTC.

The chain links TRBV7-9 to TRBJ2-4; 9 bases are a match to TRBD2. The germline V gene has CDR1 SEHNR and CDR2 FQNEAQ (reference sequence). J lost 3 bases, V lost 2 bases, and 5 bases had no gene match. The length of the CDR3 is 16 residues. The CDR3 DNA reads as TGTGCCAGCAGCTTAATCCCTAGCGGGGACAAAAACATTCAGTACTTC. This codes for CASSLIPSGDKNIQYF.

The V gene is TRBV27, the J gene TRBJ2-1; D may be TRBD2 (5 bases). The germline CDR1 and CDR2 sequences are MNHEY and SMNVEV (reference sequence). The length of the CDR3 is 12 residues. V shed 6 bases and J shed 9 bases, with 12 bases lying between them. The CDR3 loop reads CASSLLGVEQFF. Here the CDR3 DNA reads TGTGCCAGCAGCCTCTTGGGAGTTGAGCAGTTCTTC.

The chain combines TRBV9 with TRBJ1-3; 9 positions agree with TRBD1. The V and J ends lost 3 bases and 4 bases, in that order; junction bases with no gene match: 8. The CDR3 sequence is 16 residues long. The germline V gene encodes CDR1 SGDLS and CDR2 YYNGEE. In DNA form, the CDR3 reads TGTGCCAGCAGCGGATCACAGGGGGCGGTAGGAAACACCATATATTTT. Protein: CASSGSQGAVGNTIYF.

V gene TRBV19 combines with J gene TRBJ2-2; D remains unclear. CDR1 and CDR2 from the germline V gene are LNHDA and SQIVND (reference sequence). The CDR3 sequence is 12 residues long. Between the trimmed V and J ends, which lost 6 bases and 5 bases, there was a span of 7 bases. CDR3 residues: CASSPVTGELFF. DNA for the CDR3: TGTGCCAGTAGCCCAGTGACCGGGGAGCTGTTTTTT. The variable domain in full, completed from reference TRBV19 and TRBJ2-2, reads DGGITQSPKYLFRKEGQNVTLSCEQNLNHDAMYWYRQDPGQGLRLIYYSQIVNDFQKGDIAEGYSVSREKKESFPLTVTSAQKNPTAFYLCASSPVTGELFFGEGSRLTVL.

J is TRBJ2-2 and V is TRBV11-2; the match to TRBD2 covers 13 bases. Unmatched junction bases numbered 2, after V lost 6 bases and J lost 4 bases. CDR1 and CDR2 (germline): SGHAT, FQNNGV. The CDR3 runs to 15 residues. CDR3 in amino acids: CASRRLAGGTGELFF. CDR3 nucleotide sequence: TGTGCCAGCAGACGACTAGCGGGGGGCACCGGGGAGCTGTTTTTT.

The CDR3, as DNA: TGTGCCAGCAGCCCGGTGGGTACTTACGGGACTGAAGCTTTCTTT. This gives the protein CASSPVGTYGTEAFF. This sequence joins TRBV3-1 (or the pseudogene TRBV3-2) and TRBJ1-1; D unclear. The germline CDR1 and CDR2 sequences are LGHDT and YNNKEL (reference sequence). Trimming shortened V by 4 bases and J by 5 bases, and 17 bases separated the two germline ends. The CDR3 extends over 15 amino acids.

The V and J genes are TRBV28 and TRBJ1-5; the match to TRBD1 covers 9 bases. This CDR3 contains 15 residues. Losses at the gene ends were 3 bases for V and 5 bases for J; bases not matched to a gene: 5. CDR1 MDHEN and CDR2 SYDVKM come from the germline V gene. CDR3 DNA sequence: TGTGCCAGCAGTTTTACAGGGGGCGCATATCAGCCCCAGCATTTT. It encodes CASSFTGGAYQPQHF.

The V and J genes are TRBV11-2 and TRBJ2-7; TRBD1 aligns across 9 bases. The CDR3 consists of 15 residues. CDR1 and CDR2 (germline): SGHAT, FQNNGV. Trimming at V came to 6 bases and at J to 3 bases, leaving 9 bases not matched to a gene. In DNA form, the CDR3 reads TGTGCCAGCAGGTTCGGACAGGGGCGAGTCTACGAGCAGTACTTC. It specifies CASRFGQGRVYEQYF. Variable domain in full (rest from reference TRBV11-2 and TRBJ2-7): EAGVAQSPRYKIIEKRQSVAFWCNPISGHATLYWYQQILGQGPKLLIQFQNNGVVDDSQLPKDRFSAERLKGVDSTLKIQPAKLEDSAVYLCASRFGQGRVYEQYFGPGTRLTVT.

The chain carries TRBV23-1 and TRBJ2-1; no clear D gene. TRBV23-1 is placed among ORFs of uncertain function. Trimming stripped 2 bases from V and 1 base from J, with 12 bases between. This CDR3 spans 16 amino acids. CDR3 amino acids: CASSQVGRKSYNEQFF. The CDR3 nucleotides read TGCGCCAGCAGTCAAGTCGGCAGGAAATCCTACAATGAGCAGTTCTTC.

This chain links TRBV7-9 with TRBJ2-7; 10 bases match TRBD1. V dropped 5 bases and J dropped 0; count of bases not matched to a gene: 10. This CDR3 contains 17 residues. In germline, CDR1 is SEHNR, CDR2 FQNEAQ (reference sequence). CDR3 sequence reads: CASSRRPGQGSSYEQYF. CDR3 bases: TGTGCCAGCAGCCGAAGGCCGGGACAGGGGTCCTCCTACGAGCAGTACTTC.

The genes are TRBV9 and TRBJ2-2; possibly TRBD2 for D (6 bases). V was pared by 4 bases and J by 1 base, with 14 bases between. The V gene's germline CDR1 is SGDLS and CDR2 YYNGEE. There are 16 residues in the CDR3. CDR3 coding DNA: TGTGCCAGCAGCCTCCCCCGCGGGGTGAACACCGGGGAGCTGTTTTTT. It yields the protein CASSLPRGVNTGELFF.

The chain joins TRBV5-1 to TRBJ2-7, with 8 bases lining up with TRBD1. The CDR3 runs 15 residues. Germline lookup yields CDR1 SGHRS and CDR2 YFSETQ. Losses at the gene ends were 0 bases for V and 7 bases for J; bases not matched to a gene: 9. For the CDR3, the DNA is TGCGCCAGCAGCTTGGATGCCCAGGGGGCTAGGGAGCAGTACTTC. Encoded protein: CASSLDAQGAREQYF.

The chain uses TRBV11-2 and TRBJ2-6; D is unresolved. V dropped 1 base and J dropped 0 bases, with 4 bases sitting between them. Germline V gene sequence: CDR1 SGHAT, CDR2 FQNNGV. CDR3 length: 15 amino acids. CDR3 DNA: TGTGCCAGCAGCTTAGCCAGCTCTGGGGCCAACGTCCTGACTTTC. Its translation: CASSLASSGANVLTF. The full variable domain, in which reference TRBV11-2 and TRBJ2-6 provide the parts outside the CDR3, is EAGVAQSPRYKIIEKRQSVAFWCNPISGHATLYWYQQILGQGPKLLIQFQNNGVVDDSQLPKDRFSAERLKGVDSTLKIQPAKLEDSAVYLCASSLASSGANVLTFGAGSRLTVL.

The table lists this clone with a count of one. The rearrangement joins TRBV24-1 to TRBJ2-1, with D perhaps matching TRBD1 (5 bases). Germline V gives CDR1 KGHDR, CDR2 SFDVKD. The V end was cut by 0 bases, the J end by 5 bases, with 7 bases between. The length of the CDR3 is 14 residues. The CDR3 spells CATSDLGRDNEQFF. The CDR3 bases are TGTGCCACCAGTGATTTGGGCAGGGACAATGAGCAGTTCTTC.

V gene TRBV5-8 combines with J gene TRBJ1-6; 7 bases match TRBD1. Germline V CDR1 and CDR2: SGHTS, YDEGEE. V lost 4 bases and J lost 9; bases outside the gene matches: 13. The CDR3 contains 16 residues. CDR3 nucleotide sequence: TGTGCCAGCAGCCCGCAGTTGAGTCAGGGGGGTTCACCCCTCCACTTT. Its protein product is CASSPQLSQGGSPLHF.

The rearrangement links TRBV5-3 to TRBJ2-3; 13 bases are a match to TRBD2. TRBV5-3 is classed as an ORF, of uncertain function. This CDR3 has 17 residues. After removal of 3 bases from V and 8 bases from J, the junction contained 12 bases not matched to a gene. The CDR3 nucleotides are TGTGCCAGAAGCTCCAACCTGACTAGCGGGAGGCATGGTACGCAGTATTTT. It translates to CARSSNLTSGRHGTQYF.

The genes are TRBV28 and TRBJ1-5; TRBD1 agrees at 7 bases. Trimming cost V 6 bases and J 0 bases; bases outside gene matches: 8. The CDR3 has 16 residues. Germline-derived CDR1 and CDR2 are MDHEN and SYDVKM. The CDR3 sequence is CASRVIQGYSNQPQHF. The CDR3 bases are TGTGCCAGCAGGGTGATACAGGGGTATAGCAATCAGCCCCAGCATTTT.